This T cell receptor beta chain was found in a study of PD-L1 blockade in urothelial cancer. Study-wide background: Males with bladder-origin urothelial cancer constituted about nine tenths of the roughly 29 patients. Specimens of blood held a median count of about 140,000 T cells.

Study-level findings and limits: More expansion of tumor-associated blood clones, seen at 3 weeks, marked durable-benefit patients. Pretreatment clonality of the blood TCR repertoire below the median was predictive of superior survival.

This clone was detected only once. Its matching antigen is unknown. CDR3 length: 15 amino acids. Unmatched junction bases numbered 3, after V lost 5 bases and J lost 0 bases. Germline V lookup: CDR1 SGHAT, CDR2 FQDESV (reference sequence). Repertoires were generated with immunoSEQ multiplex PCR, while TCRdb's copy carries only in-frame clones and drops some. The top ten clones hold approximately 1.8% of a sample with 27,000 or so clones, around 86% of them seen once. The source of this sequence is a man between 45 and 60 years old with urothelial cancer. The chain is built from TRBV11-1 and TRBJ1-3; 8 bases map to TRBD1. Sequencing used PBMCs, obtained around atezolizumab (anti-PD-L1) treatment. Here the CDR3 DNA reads TGTGCCAGCAGCAGGGACAGGAGCTCTGGAAACACCATATATTTT. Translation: CASSRDRSSGNTIYF.